The 17 T cell receptor beta chains below all came from one sample that was sequenced in a study of cytomegalovirus exposure and HLA in healthy donors. Both 60 Vbeta primers and 13 Jbeta primers went into the PCR. Data came from immunoSEQ multiplex PCR; TCRdb stores just in-frame clones and leaves some out. The table lists roughly 120,000 clones, 70% to 85% of them singletons, with roughly 2.6% in the top ten. Sequences were obtained from PBMCs. Receptors originate from a woman between 18 and 30 years old in good health and CMV-seronegative.

A note on this clone: The junction differs from germline at one of its ends, possibly a read error. The chain has TRBV5-4 and TRBJ2-5, with unresolved D. Per the germline V gene, CDR1 is SGHNT and CDR2 is YYREEE (reference sequence). CDR3 size: 14 residues. The DNA for the CDR3 is TGTGCCAGCAGCTTGGAGGCGGTACAAGAGGCCCAGTACTTC. Translated, it gives CASSLEAVQEAQYF.

The chain carries TRBV27 and TRBJ1-2, with unresolved D. The CDR3 runs 13 residues. CDR1 and CDR2 from the germline V gene are MNHEY and SMNVEV (reference sequence). With 5 bases removed from V and 5 bases from J, the gap between germline ends came to 12 bases. The CDR3 protein is CASSPLGWYGYTF. In DNA, the CDR3 is TGTGCCAGCAGTCCCCTGGGCTGGTATGGCTACACCTTC.

The genes are TRBV9 and TRBJ1-5; 8 positions agree with TRBD1. This CDR3 comprises 14 residues. The trim removed 3 bases at V and 2 bases at J, leaving 1 base unmatched. Looked up from germline, CDR1 is SGDLS and CDR2 is YYNGEE. CDR3 amino acids: CASSETGGNQPQHF. The DNA for the CDR3 is TGTGCCAGCAGCGAGACAGGGGGCAATCAGCCCCAGCATTTT.

This rearrangement joins TRBV7-8 to TRBJ1-5; no definite D call. The CDR3 totals 14 residues. V shed 2 bases and J shed 4 bases, with 9 bases lying between them. Per the germline V gene, CDR1 is SGHVS and CDR2 is FQNEAQ. The CDR3, as DNA: TGTGCCAGCAGCTTATCGAACGGTAATCAGCCCCAGCATTTT. It yields the protein CASSLSNGNQPQHF.

J is TRBJ1-5 and V is TRBV12-5; D is perhaps TRBD1 (6 bases). Per germline, CDR1 LGHNT and CDR2 FRNRAP. Trimming removed 5 bases from V and 4 bases from J, with 15 bases in between. The CDR3 has 15 residues. CDR3 loop: CASGLWGGPNQPQHF. In DNA form, the CDR3 reads TGTGCTAGTGGTCTCTGGGGGGGCCCGAATCAGCCCCAGCATTTT.

The chain combines TRBV5-1 with TRBJ2-5; 8 nucleotides match TRBD2. From germline, CDR1 is SGHRS and CDR2 YFSETQ. The CDR3 contains 16 residues. Trimming took 3 bases from V and 4 from J; bases not matched to a gene: 11. The DNA for the CDR3 is TGCGCCAGCAGCTGGGCCGAGACTAGCGCCTTAGAGACCCAGTACTTC. Translated: CASSWAETSALETQYF.

J is TRBJ2-1 and V is TRBV19; 8 bases are a match to TRBD2. Germline V gene sequence: CDR1 LNHDA, CDR2 SQIVND (reference sequence). V lost 4 bases, J lost 7 bases, and 12 bases stayed unmatched. This CDR3 is built from 16 residues. CDR3: CASSKSGGRWENEQFF. CDR3 DNA sequence: TGTGCCAGTAGTAAATCGGGGGGGCGGTGGGAAAATGAGCAGTTCTTC.

This sequence joins TRBV5-1 and TRBJ2-5, with 15 positions matching TRBD2. The length of the CDR3 is 17 residues. V lost 4 bases to trimming and J lost 4 bases; unmatched junction nucleotides: 8. Germline values: CDR1 SGHRS, CDR2 YFSETQ. The CDR3 spells CASSQGLAGGAGETQYF. In nucleotides, the CDR3 is TGCGCCAGCAGCCAAGGACTAGCGGGGGGGGCCGGAGAGACCCAGTACTTC.

The chain combines TRBV7-6 with TRBJ1-2; D remains ambiguous. V shed 0 bases and J shed 6 bases, with 8 bases lying between them. The CDR3 runs 13 residues. The germline CDR1 and CDR2 sequences are SGHVS and FNYEAQ. The CDR3 DNA follows: TGTGCCAGCAGCTTAGCCGGGGAGGATGGCTACACCTTC. Residues: CASSLAGEDGYTF.

The J gene is TRBJ1-2, the V gene TRBV6-5, with D perhaps matching TRBD1 (5 bases). The CDR3 spans 12 residues. CDR1 MNHEY and CDR2 SVGAGI come from the germline V gene. Deletions cut 6 bases from V and 9 bases from J, with 14 bases between. The CDR3 loop is CASRQADASYTF. For the CDR3, the DNA is TGTGCCAGCAGACAGGCGGATGCGAGCTACACCTTC.

V is TRBV4-2 and J is TRBJ2-1, with unresolved D. Between the trimmed V and J ends, which lost 4 bases and 8 bases, there was a span of 12 bases. The CDR3 loop spans 13 amino acids. Germline CDR1 and CDR2: LGHNA and YNFKEQ. DNA for the CDR3: TGTGCCAGCAGCCCATTTCTTCAGTATGAGCAGTTCTTC. Encoded protein: CASSPFLQYEQFF.

This rearrangement joins TRBV6-5 to TRBJ1-3; D call uncertain. The germline gives CDR1 MNHEY, CDR2 SVGAGI. The length of the CDR3 is 14 residues. Between the trimmed V and J ends, which lost 7 bases and 0 bases, there was a span of 10 bases. The CDR3 here is CASISRSSGNTIYF. The DNA of the CDR3 is TGTGCCAGCATTTCTCGGAGCTCTGGAAACACCATATATTTT.

The chain has TRBV18 and TRBJ2-6; 7 bases line up with TRBD1. The CDR3 length is 16 residues. Trimming at V came to 6 bases and at J to 0 bases, leaving 5 bases not matched to a gene. CDR1 and CDR2 from the germline V gene are KGHSH and LQKENI. CDR3 in amino acids: CASSTQGLSGANVLTF. The CDR3 coding sequence is TGTGCCAGCTCTACACAGGGGCTCTCTGGGGCCAACGTCCTGACTTTC.

The V call is TRBV28, the J call TRBJ2-5, with a tentative D call TRBD2 (6 bases). The germline CDR1 and CDR2 sequences are MDHEN and SYDVKM. V dropped 6 bases and J dropped 2 bases, with 16 bases sitting between them. The CDR3 consists of 15 residues. This chain's CDR3 is CASSSRLVYQETQYF. The CDR3 bases are TGTGCCAGCAGCTCCCGACTAGTGTATCAAGAGACCCAGTACTTC.

The rearrangement links TRBV4-1 to TRBJ1-2; possibly TRBD1 for D (5 bases). V was trimmed by 2 bases and J by 0 bases, leaving 16 bases between them. Germline V gene sequence: CDR1 MGHRA, CDR2 YSYEKL. The CDR3 has 17 residues. CDR3 loop: CASSQYPPTVTNYGYTF. The CDR3 coding sequence is TGCGCCAGCAGCCAATACCCCCCGACAGTAACTAACTATGGCTACACCTTC.

For the CDR3, the DNA is TGTGCCAGCAGCTTAGTTGGGGGCTGGGTCAGCTCCTACGAGCAGTACTTC. Its protein product is CASSLVGGWVSSYEQYF. V gene TRBV7-9 combines with J gene TRBJ2-7; maybe TRBD1 (6 bases). Trimming shortened V by 1 base and J by 0 bases, and 16 bases separated the two germline ends. CDR3 length: 17 amino acids. Germline V gene data show CDR1 as SEHNR and CDR2 as FQNEAQ (reference sequence).

V and J are TRBV7-2 and TRBJ1-2; tentative D call: TRBD1 (5 bases). The V end was cut by 5 bases, the J end by 2 bases, with 15 bases between. The germline CDR1 and CDR2 sequences are SGHTA and FQGNSA. This CDR3 spans 15 amino acids. The chain's CDR3 is CASSPMGQANYGYTF. CDR3 bases: TGTGCCAGCAGCCCTATGGGGCAGGCCAACTATGGCTACACCTTC.